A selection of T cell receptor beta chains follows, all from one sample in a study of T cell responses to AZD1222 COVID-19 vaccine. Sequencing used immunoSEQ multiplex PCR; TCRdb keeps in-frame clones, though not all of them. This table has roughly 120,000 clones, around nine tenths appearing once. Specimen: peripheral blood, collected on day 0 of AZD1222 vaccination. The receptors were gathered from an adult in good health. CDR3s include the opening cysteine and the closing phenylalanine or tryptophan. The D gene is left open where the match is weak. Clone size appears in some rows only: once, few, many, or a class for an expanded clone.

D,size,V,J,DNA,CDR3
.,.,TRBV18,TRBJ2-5,TGTGCCAGCTCACCTCGGTACCAAGAGACCCAGTACTTC,CASSPRYQETQYF
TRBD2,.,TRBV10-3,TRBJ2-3,TGTGCCATCACCGTTAGCGGGGGAGATACGCAGTATTTT,CAITVSGGDTQYF
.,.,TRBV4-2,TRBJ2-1,TGTGCCAGCAGCCAAGATCGCACACTTGGAGAGGGCCAGAATGAGCAGTTCTTC,CASSQDRTLGEGQNEQFF
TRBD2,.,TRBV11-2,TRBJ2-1,TGTGCCAGCAGCTTAGGACTAGCGGCGGGTGAGCAGTTCTTC,CASSLGLAAGEQFF
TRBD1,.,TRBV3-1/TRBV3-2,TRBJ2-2,TGTGCCAGCAGCCGGGGGACAGTTAACACCGGGGAGCTGTTTTTT,CASSRGTVNTGELFF
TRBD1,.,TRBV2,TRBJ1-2,TGTGCCAGCAGGGGGACAGATTCCTATGGCTACACCTTC,CASRGTDSYGYTF
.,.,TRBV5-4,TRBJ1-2,TGTGCCAGCAGCTTGGTGGCAGGGCCTGGACTGCGTTATGGCTACACCTTC,CASSLVAGPGLRYGYTF
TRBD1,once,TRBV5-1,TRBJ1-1,TGCGCCAGCAGCTCGGGGACAGGTAGGACTGAAGCTTTCTTT,CASSSGTGRTEAFF
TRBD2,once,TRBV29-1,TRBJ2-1,TGCAGCGTAGAGGGGCGGGAGGGCCCTCGCAATGAGCAGTTCTTC,CSVEGREGPRNEQFF
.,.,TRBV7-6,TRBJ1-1,TGTGCCAGCAGCTCTTTTGGGGGGGAAGCTTTCTTT,CASSSFGGEAFF
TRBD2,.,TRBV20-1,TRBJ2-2,TGCAGTGCTAGTTTAGCGGGAGGGCCTCGGACCGGGGAGCTGTTTTTT,CSASLAGGPRTGELFF
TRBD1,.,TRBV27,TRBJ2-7,TGTGCCAGCAGTCCGCGGGACAGGCTGGACGAGCAGTACTTC,CASSPRDRLDEQYF
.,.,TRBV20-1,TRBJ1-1,TGCAGCCTCGGGGGGTACGGTGAAGCTTTCTTT,CSLGGYGEAFF
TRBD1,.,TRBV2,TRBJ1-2,TGTGCCAGCAGTTATCAGGGGGCGACTGGTGGCTACACCTTC,CASSYQGATGGYTF
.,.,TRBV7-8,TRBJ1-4,TGTGCCAGCAGCTTCGGCTCAACTAATGAAAAACTGTTTTTT,CASSFGSTNEKLFF
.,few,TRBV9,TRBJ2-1,TGTGCCAGCAGCGCAAACAATGAGCAGTTCTTC,CASSANNEQFF
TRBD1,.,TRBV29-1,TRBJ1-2,TGCAGCGTAGGACAGGGTGATGGCTACACCTTC,CSVGQGDGYTF
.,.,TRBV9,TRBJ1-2,TGTGCCAGCAGCGTTCCCCTTCCCGGGACTCACTATGACCTCTATGGCTACACCTTC,CASSVPLPGTHYDLYGYTF
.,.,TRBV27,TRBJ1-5,TGTGCCAGCAGTTTATGGGGACTAGGGGAACAGCCCCAGCATTTT,CASSLWGLGEQPQHF
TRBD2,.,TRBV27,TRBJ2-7,TGTGCCAGCAGTTTAAAGGGCGGGAGCTACGAGCAGTACTTC,CASSLKGGSYEQYF
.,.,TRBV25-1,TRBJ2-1,TGTGCCAGCAGTTTACGGGCGCTAGAGGGTAATGAGCAGTTCTTC,CASSLRALEGNEQFF
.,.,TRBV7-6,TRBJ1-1,TGTGCCAGCAGCCCCACAGGACCCAACACTGAAGCTTTCTTT,CASSPTGPNTEAFF
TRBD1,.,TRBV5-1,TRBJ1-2,TGCGCCAGCAGCCCAACCCCAGACAGGGGCTATGGCTACACCTTC,CASSPTPDRGYGYTF
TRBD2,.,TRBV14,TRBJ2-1,TGTGCCAGCAGCCAACTACTAGCGGTGTCCTACAATGAGCAGTTCTTC,CASSQLLAVSYNEQFF
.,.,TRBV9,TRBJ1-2,TGTGCCAGCAGCGTCGGGATGGATCTAAAGAGAGGGAACTATGGCTACACCTTC,CASSVGMDLKRGNYGYTF
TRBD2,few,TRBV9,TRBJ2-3,TGTGCCAGCAGCGTAGCAGGGACTAGCGGTTCAGATACGCAGTATTTT,CASSVAGTSGSDTQYF
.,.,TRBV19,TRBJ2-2,TGTGCCAGTAGTATAGCCTTATCCACCGGGGAGCTGTTTTTT,CASSIALSTGELFF
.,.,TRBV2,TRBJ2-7,TGTGCCACCTCATTTGATTACGAGCAGTACTTC,CATSFDYEQYF
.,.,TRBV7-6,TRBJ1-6,TGTGCCAGCAGCCGGGGACCGAGTAGCTCCTATAATTCACCCCTCCACTTT,CASSRGPSSSYNSPLHF
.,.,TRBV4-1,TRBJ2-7,TGCGCCAGCAGCCACTCCACCGGGCCATTGATCTCCCCCGAGCAGTACTTC,CASSHSTGPLISPEQYF
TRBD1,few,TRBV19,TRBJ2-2,TGTGCCAGTAGGGGGACAGGGGTCGCCGGGGAGCTGTTTTTT,CASRGTGVAGELFF
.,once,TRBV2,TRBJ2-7,TGTGCCAGCAGCGAGGACATTTCAAGGGGCTACGAGCAGTACTTC,CASSEDISRGYEQYF
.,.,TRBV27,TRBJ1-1,TGTGCCAGCAGACCCGGGAACACTGAAGCTTTCTTT,CASRPGNTEAFF
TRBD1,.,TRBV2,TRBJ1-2,TGTGCCATTCTCCGGGACAGAGCTAACTATGGCTACACCTTC,CAILRDRANYGYTF
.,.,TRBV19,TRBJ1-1,TGTGCCAGTAGAAAGAAGGGGGTAATGAACACTGAAGCTTTCTTT,CASRKKGVMNTEAFF
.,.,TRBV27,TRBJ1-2,TGTGCCAGCAGTTTCGCCCAGTCGCTTTATGGCTACACCTTC,CASSFAQSLYGYTF
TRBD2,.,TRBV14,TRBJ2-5,TGTGCCAGCAGCCAAGATCGACTAGCGGGAAAAAAGACCCAGTACTTC,CASSQDRLAGKKTQYF
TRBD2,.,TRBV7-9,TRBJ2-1,TGTGCCAGCAGCAAACGCACTAGCGGGAGTTACAATGAGCAGTTCTTC,CASSKRTSGSYNEQFF
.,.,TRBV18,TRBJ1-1,TGTGCCAGCTCACCCAGGGAAGGTAACACTGAAGCTTTCTTT,CASSPREGNTEAFF
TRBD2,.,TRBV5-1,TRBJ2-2,TGCGCCAGCAGACCCGGAGGACTAGCGGCCGGGGAGCTGTTTTTT,CASRPGGLAAGELFF
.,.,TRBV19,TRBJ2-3,TGTGCCAGCGCTCCGTCCGACAGGCGGAGGCCTGGCACAGATACGCAGTATTTT,CASAPSDRRRPGTDTQYF
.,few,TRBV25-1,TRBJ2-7,TGTGCCAGCAGCCCCGGCCCCCTCGAGGACGAGCAGTACTTC,CASSPGPLEDEQYF
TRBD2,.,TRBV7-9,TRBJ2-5,TGTGCCTCACGCGCGGGAGGGTTCCAAGAGACCCAGTACTTC,CASRAGGFQETQYF
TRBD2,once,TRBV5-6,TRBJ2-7,TGTGCCAGTTCGGCGAGGGGGCGAGCTAGCGGGAGGTTCCTCTACGAGCAGTACTTC,CASSARGRASGRFLYEQYF
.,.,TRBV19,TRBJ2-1,TGTGCCAGTATCCCTCTCCGGGACACTTACAATGAGCAGTTCTTC,CASIPLRDTYNEQFF
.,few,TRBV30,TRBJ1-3,TGTGCCTGGACGCGAAGCGCCTCTGGAAACACCATATATTTT,CAWTRSASGNTIYF
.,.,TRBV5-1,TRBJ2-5,TGCGCCAGCAGCTTGGTCCCGGGATCCCAAGAGACCCAGTACTTC,CASSLVPGSQETQYF
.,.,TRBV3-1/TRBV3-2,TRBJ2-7,TGTGCCAGCAGCCAAGTCCCATTGGGGTACGAGCAGTACTTC,CASSQVPLGYEQYF
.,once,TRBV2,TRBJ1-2,TGTGCCAGCAGTGAAAAAGACAGATTCTATGGCTACACCTTC,CASSEKDRFYGYTF
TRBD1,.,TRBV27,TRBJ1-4,TGTGCCAGCAGTTTCCGGACAGGGGGGACTAATGAAAAACTGTTTTTT,CASSFRTGGTNEKLFF
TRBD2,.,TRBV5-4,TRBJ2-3,TGTGCCAGCAGCCCCTGGACTAGCGGGAAAGATACGCAGTATTTT,CASSPWTSGKDTQYF
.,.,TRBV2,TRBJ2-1,TGTGCCAGCAGTGAAGCACCGGGAGTGTCCTACAATGAGCAGTTCTTC,CASSEAPGVSYNEQFF
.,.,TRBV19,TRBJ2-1,TGTGCCAGTAGTATTCGGGGGGCAGGGGGCCCCTACAATGAGCAGTTCTTC,CASSIRGAGGPYNEQFF
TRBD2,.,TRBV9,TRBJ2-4,TGTGCCAGCAGCGTAGGGAGCGGGAGCGGGAACATTCAGTACTTC,CASSVGSGSGNIQYF
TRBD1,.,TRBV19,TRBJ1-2,TGTGCCAGTAGAGAGACAGGGGATTTTGATGGCTACACCTTC,CASRETGDFDGYTF
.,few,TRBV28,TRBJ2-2,TGTGCCAGCAGCCCACTGGGGACGGCTAACACCGGGGAGCTGTTTTTT,CASSPLGTANTGELFF